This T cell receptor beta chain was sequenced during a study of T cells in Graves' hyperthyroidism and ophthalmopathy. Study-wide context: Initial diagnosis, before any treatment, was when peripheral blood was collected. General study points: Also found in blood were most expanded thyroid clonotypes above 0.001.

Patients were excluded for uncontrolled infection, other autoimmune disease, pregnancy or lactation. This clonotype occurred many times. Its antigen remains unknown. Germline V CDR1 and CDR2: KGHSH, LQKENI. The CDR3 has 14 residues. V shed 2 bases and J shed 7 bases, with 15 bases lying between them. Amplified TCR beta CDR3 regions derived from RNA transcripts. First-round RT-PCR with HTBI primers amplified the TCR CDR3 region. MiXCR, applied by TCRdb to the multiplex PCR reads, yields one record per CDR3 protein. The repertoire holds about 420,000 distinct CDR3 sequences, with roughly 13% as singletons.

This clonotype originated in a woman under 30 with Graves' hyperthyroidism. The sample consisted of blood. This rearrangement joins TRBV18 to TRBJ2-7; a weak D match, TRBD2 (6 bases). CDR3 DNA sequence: TGTGCCAGCTCACCAACGGGAGAGCACGGGGAGCAGTACTTC. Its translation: CASSPTGEHGEQYF.